This T cell receptor (beta chain) derives from a study of neurological immune-mediated disorders. At the level of the study: Within the group of about 35 multiple sclerosis patients, approximately 31 were relapsing-remitting, while 3 were secondary progressive.

TCRdb re-called the 5' RACE reads with MiXCR, one entry per CDR3 protein. The repertoire consists of over 50,000 distinct CDR3 sequences, with over 5% occurring once and the leading ten covering around 5.3%. Many counts were recorded for this clonotype. The receptor comes from a human donor with multiple sclerosis. The donor label of this sample is uncertain. The sequenced sample was PBMCs.

The CDR3 nucleotides are TGTGCCAGCAGCGTAGAAGATCTCGATGAGCAGTTCTTC. This gives the protein CASSVEDLDEQFF. J is TRBJ2-1 and V is TRBV9; D is unresolved. CDR1 and CDR2 from the germline V gene are SGDLS and YYNGEE. Deletions cut 0 bases from V and 8 bases from J, with 9 bases between. The CDR3 has 13 residues.